This paragraph covers one TCR beta chain sequence. These data are taken from a study of shared clonotypes between healthy human individuals. Libraries were prepared by immunoSEQ multiplex PCR; TCRdb keeps only in-frame clonotypes and omits some of them. The repertoire holds 2 million to 2.5 million clones, with roughly 94% as singletons. The sequenced sample consisted of naive CD4+ T cells sorted from blood. The subset was: CD45RA+ positively selected. This receptor was identified in a man between 18 and 29 years old in good health.

The CDR3 DNA reads TGCAGCGTCGCAAACCTTTCCGGGGCCAACGTCCTGACTTTC. This sequence encodes CSVANLSGANVLTF. The genes are TRBV29-1 and TRBJ2-6, with unresolved D. Germline loops: CDR1 SQVTM, CDR2 ANQGSEA. Trimming took 6 bases from V and 4 from J, leaving 13 bases between them. The CDR3 is 14 residues long.